This TCR beta chain stems from a study of blood T cells in healthy people across ages. Study-level results: TCR beta diversity tracked closely with naive T cell percentage.

A second roughly 6 to 12 cycle PCR used barcoded and J-beta primers. Each CDR3 protein gets one entry after TCRdb re-called the 5' RACE reads with MiXCR. The sample holds about 600,000 distinct CDR3 sequences, 47% seen once. With regard to this clonotype: Antigen specificity is unknown.

V was cut by 6 bases and J by 4 bases, with 9 bases left in between. CDR1 and CDR2 (germline): SEHNR, FQNEAQ (reference sequence). The CDR3 has 12 residues. The source is a man aged 80 or over in good health. The chain links TRBV7-9 to TRBJ1-2; no clear D gene. Specimen: blood. The CDR3 here is CASSAVPYGYTF. The CDR3 region has the DNA TGTGCCAGCAGTGCCGTGCCCTATGGCTACACCTTC.